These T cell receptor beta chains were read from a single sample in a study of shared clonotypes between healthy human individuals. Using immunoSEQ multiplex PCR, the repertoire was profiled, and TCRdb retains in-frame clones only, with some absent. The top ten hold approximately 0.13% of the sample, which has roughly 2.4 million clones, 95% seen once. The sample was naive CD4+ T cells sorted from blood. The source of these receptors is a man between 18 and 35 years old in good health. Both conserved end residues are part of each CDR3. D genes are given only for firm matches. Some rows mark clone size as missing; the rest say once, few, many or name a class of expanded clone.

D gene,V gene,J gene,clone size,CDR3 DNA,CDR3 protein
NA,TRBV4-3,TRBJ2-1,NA,TGCGCCAGCAGCCAAGGAACCACAACTGGGGCTTACAATGAGCAGTTCTTC,CASSQGTTTGAYNEQFF
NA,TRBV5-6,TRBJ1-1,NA,TGTGCCAGCAGCTTGACAGCTGAAACTTTCTTT,CASSLTAETFF
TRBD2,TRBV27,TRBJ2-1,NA,TGTGCCAGCAGTTTACTTGGACTAGCGGGAGGGCCGGAGAATGAGCAGTTCTTC,CASSLLGLAGGPENEQFF
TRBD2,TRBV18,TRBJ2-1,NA,TGTGCCAGCTCACCAAGTAGGACTGGACTAGCGGGATTTGAGCAGTTCTTC,CASSPSRTGLAGFEQFF
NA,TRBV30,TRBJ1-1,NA,TGTGCCTGGAGTGTACCCCTCCAGGGCGGGAGGGCGGCTGAAGCTTTCTTT,CAWSVPLQGGRAAEAFF
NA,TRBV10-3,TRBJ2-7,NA,TGTGCCATCAGCGTACCCGGGACGGGCAGGGACGAGCAGTACTTC,CAISVPGTGRDEQYF
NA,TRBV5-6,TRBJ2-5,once,TGTGCCAGCAGCTTGGCATGGGGGCTGGGGGAGACCCAGTACTTC,CASSLAWGLGETQYF
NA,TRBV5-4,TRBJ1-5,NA,TGTGCCAGCAGCTTGGTGGGGCAGCCCCAGCATTTT,CASSLVGQPQHF
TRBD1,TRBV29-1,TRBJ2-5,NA,TGCAGCGTTGAAGATTGGGGGACAGATCAAGAGACCCAGTACTTC,CSVEDWGTDQETQYF
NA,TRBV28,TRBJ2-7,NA,TGTGCCAGCAGCCTCCGGCCCTACGAGCAGTACTTC,CASSLRPYEQYF
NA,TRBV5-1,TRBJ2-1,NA,TGCGCCAGCAGCTCCTGGACAACCAGCTCCTACAATGAGCAGTTCTTC,CASSSWTTSSYNEQFF
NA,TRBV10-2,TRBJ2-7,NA,TGCGCCAGCAGTGGTCTTGGCGCCGGAACCTACGAGCAGTACTTC,CASSGLGAGTYEQYF
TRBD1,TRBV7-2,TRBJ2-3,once,TGTGCCAGCAGGCCGGGACAGGGGGCGACAGATACGCAGTATTTT,CASRPGQGATDTQYF
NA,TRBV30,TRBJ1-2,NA,TGTGCCTGGATACGGGGACCGTCTAACTATGGCTACACCTTC,CAWIRGPSNYGYTF
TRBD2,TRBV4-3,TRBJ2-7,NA,TGCGCCAGCAGCCAAGATAGGGGTAGCGGGAGGCAAGAGCAGTACTTC,CASSQDRGSGRQEQYF
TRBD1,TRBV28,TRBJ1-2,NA,TGTGCCAGCAGTAGGGGACAGGCAAACTATGGCTACACCTTC,CASSRGQANYGYTF
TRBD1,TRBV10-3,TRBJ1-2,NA,TGTGCCATCAGTGAGGGGACAGGGATTAGGTCCTATGGCTACACCTTC,CAISEGTGIRSYGYTF
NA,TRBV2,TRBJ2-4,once,TGTGCCAGCAGTGAAGCTCGGACCTACTTC,CASSEARTYF
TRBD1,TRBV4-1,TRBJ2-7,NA,TGCGCCAGCAGCCAACCTCGACAGGGGGTCTACGAGCAGTACTTC,CASSQPRQGVYEQYF
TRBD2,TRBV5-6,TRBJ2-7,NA,TGTGCCAGCAGCCCACGGGGGGGCCCCCTCTACGAGCAGTACTTC,CASSPRGGPLYEQYF
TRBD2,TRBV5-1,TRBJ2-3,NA,TGCGCCAGCAGCCCGACTAGCGGCGCAGATACGCAGTATTTT,CASSPTSGADTQYF
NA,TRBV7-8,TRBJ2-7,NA,TGTGCCAGCAGCTTAGGCGGGTGGGGGAGAGACTACGAGCAGTACTTC,CASSLGGWGRDYEQYF
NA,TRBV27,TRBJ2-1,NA,TGTGCCAGCAGCAGGGATTCAGGTTACAATGAGCAGTTCTTC,CASSRDSGYNEQFF
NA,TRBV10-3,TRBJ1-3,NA,TGTGCGGACGTAGACGGACAGTCAGTTCGAAACACCATATATTTT,CADVDGQSVRNTIYF
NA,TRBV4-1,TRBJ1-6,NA,TGCGCCAGCAGCCAAGATTCCTTAAGTGTGAGCTCCTATAATTCACCCCTCCACTTT,CASSQDSLSVSSYNSPLHF
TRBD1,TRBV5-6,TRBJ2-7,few,TGTGCCAGCAGCTTGGGGGGACAGAGCCTTCCCTACGAGCAGTACTTC,CASSLGGQSLPYEQYF
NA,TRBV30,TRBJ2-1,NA,TGTGCCTGGGTTGCACGGGGGAATGAGCAGTTCTTC,CAWVARGNEQFF
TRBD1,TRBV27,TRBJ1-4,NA,TGTGCCAGCAGTCCAACAGGGGTAACTAATGAAAAACTGTTTTTT,CASSPTGVTNEKLFF
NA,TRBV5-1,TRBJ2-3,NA,TGCGCCAGCTTTAGCACAGATACGCAGTATTTT,CASFSTDTQYF
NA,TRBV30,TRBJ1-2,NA,TGTGCCTGGAGCGGGGGGGCCTATGGCTACACCTTC,CAWSGGAYGYTF
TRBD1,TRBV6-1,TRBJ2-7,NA,TGTGCCAGCACGGCAACAGGGGCCTCCTACGAGCAGTACTTC,CASTATGASYEQYF
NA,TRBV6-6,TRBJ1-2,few,TGTGCCAGCAGGTCCCAGGGTTGGAGCTATGGCTACACCTTC,CASRSQGWSYGYTF
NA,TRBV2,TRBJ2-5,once,TGTGCCAGCAGTTTTCAGGGTCAAGAGACCCAGTACTTC,CASSFQGQETQYF
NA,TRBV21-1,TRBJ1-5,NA,TGTGCCAGCAGCGCCTCAGGGAAGGGTCAGCCCCAGCATTTT,CASSASGKGQPQHF
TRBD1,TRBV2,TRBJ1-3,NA,TGTGCCAGCAGTTACGTTAAGGGACAGGGCGGAAACACCATATATTTT,CASSYVKGQGGNTIYF
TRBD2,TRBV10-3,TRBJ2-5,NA,TGTGCCATCAGTGGGGGGGGGATCCAAGAGACCCAGTACTTC,CAISGGGIQETQYF
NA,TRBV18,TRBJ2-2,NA,TGTGCCAGCTCACCACCGAGGGCTCGGTACACCGGGGAGCTGTTTTTT,CASSPPRARYTGELFF
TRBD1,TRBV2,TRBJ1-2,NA,TGTGCCAGCAGCGAACTGACAGGGGGGGACGGCTACACCTTC,CASSELTGGDGYTF
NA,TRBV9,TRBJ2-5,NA,TGTGCCAGCAGCCTCGCGGAAACTGAGACCCAGTACTTC,CASSLAETETQYF
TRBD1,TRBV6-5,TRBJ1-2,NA,TGTGCCAGCAGTCTAAGACAGGGGGGGTATGGCTACACCTTC,CASSLRQGGYGYTF
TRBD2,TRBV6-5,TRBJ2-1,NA,TGTGCCAGCAGTCGAGCGGGAGCCTACAATGAGCAGTTCTTC,CASSRAGAYNEQFF
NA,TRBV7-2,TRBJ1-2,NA,TGTGCCAGCAGCCCTGCCCGGGATTATGGCTACACCTTC,CASSPARDYGYTF
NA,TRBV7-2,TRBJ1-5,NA,TGTGCCAGCAGCTTGATGGCCCAGCCCCAGCATTTT,CASSLMAQPQHF